This T cell receptor (beta chain) originates from a study of T cell responses to AZD1222 COVID-19 vaccine. Sequenced by immunoSEQ multiplex PCR; TCRdb stores in-frame clones only, minus some. The sample lists 20,000 to 25,000 clones; roughly 82% were seen once. Note on this clone: Its antigen is not known.

Findings and limits, study-wide: Sampling that yielded the repertoires occurred only after the peak T cell response. Mostly white British, mostly female donors; authors suggested clonal diversity may be underestimated.

In germline, CDR1 is SGDLS, CDR2 YYNGEE. The CDR3 spans 13 residues. V was shortened by 0 bases and J by 4 bases, with 7 bases between the two germline ends. This sequence was found in an adult in good health. The chain joins TRBV9 to TRBJ1-1, with a possible D match to TRBD1 (5 bases). Specimen: peripheral blood, collected on day 0 of AZD1222 vaccination. CDR3 residues: CASSVGGATEAFF. CDR3 coding DNA: TGTGCCAGCAGCGTAGGTGGGGCCACTGAAGCTTTCTTT.